The rows below give T cell receptor beta chains drawn from one sample of a study of STAT3 mutations in large granular lymphocyte leukemia. The method was immunoSEQ multiplex PCR; TCRdb's version includes in-frame clones alone and lacks a portion of them. The sample lists approximately 4,100 clones, approximately 82% occurring once. The sample consisted of peripheral blood mononuclear cells. These receptors were collected from a man in his forties with T-cell large granular lymphocyte leukemia. Some clones in this sample may be carry-over from other donors' samples. CDR3s include the opening cysteine and the closing phenylalanine or tryptophan. The D gene is left open where the match is weak. Size is omitted from some rows. Given values are once, few, many or a class for expanded clones.

-	-	TRBV5-1	TRBJ2-3	CASSLGQTWDTQYF	TGCGCCAGCAGCTTGGGACAGACCTGGGATACGCAGTATTTT
-	-	TRBV27	TRBJ1-5	CASSLGGTHQPQHF	TGTGCCAGCAGTTTAGGAGGGACCCATCAGCCCCAGCATTTT
-	-	TRBV5-4	TRBJ2-1	CASSLGGALGEQFF	TGTGCCAGCAGCTTGGGGGGGGCCTTGGGTGAGCAGTTCTTC
-	TRBD1	TRBV7-8	TRBJ2-3	CASSSGQGPDTQYF	TGTGCCAGCAGCTCGGGACAGGGCCCAGATACGCAGTATTTT
-	TRBD1	TRBV4-3	TRBJ2-4	CASSQDGGQRRGAKNIQYF	TGCGCCAGCAGCCAAGATGGGGGACAGCGCCGGGGAGCCAAAAACATTCAGTACTTC
-	-	TRBV6-6	TRBJ1-1	CASTYEMNTEAFF	TGTGCCAGCACATACGAAATGAACACTGAAGCTTTCTTT
-	-	TRBV4-1	TRBJ2-1	CASSQGTPSYNEQFF	TGCGCCAGCAGCCAAGGAACTCCTTCCTACAATGAGCAGTTCTTC
few	-	TRBV7-3	TRBJ2-2	CASSRGLGDTGELFF	TGTGCCAGCAGCAGGGGCCTAGGTGACACCGGGGAGCTGTTTTTT
-	TRBD2	TRBV7-8	TRBJ2-3	CASSLETSPDTQYF	TGTGCCAGCAGCTTAGAGACTAGCCCAGATACGCAGTATTTT
once	-	TRBV6-6	TRBJ1-4	CASSPPWGRDNEKLFF	TGTGCCAGCAGTCCTCCGTGGGGGCGGGATAATGAAAAACTGTTTTTT
once	-	TRBV6-5	TRBJ1-2	CASSYSWGDGYTF	TGTGCCAGCAGTTACTCGTGGGGGGATGGCTACACCTTC
-	TRBD1	TRBV4-1	TRBJ2-7	CASSSRQGDYEQYF	TGCGCCAGCAGCTCACGACAGGGGGACTACGAGCAGTACTTC
-	-	TRBV13	TRBJ1-2	CASSSADSYGYTF	TGTGCCAGCAGCTCCGCGGATTCCTATGGCTACACCTTC
few	TRBD1	TRBV19	TRBJ2-7	CASTPGQGAAYEQYF	TGTGCCAGTACCCCGGGACAGGGGGCAGCCTACGAGCAGTACTTC
-	-	TRBV11-1	TRBJ2-5	CASSRKETQYF	TGTGCCAGCAGTCGGAAGGAGACCCAGTACTTC
once	-	TRBV7-9	TRBJ1-4	CASSSGGGANEKLFF	TGTGCCAGCAGCTCCGGTGGGGGGGCTAATGAAAAACTGTTTTTT
-	-	TRBV18	TRBJ1-1	CASSPVQANTEAFF	TGTGCCAGCTCACCGGTACAGGCCAACACTGAAGCTTTCTTT
-	TRBD2	TRBV9	TRBJ2-2	CASSVGNSGVNTGELFF	TGTGCCAGCAGCGTAGGTAATAGCGGGGTGAACACCGGGGAGCTGTTTTTT
-	TRBD2	TRBV5-1	TRBJ2-1	CASSLGTSGGAAYNEQFF	TGCGCCAGCAGCCTCGGGACTAGCGGGGGGGCCGCCTACAATGAGCAGTTCTTC
-	TRBD1	TRBV5-1	TRBJ2-7	CASSLAGQTYEQYF	TGCGCCAGCAGCTTGGCGGGACAGACCTACGAGCAGTACTTC
once	-	TRBV19	TRBJ1-2	CASRGRGNGYTF	TGTGCCAGTAGGGGCAGGGGCAATGGCTACACCTTC
-	-	TRBV18	TRBJ1-1	CASSPGQTMNTEAFF	TGTGCCAGCTCACCAGGACAGACCATGAACACTGAAGCTTTCTTT
-	-	TRBV23-1	TRBJ1-5	CASIREDGNQPQHF	TGCGCCAGCATTCGAGAGGACGGCAATCAGCCCCAGCATTTT
-	-	TRBV18	TRBJ1-1	CASSLDRNTEAFF	TGTGCCAGCTCACTCGACAGGAACACTGAAGCTTTCTTT
-	TRBD2	TRBV27	TRBJ2-3	CASNARDRVLGTSGDLPDTQYF	TGTGCCAGCAACGCCCGGGACAGGGTCCTTGGGACTAGCGGGGACCTCCCAGATACGCAGTATTTT
-	-	TRBV4-1	TRBJ2-1	CASSHLPDSNEQFF	TGCGCCAGCAGCCACTTACCCGACAGCAATGAGCAGTTCTTC
-	TRBD1	TRBV6-5	TRBJ1-1	CASRTGFEAFF	TGTGCCAGCAGGACAGGGTTTGAAGCTTTCTTT
-	-	TRBV30	TRBJ1-3	CACGGNTIYF	TGTGCCTGTGGTGGAAACACCATATATTTT
-	-	TRBV28	TRBJ1-2	CASSLVGTGYTF	TGTGCCAGCAGTTTAGTCGGGACTGGCTACACCTTC
-	-	TRBV19	TRBJ1-5	CASRPDGNQPQHF	TGTGCCAGTAGACCGGACGGTAATCAGCCCCAGCATTTT
-	-	TRBV11-2	TRBJ1-1	CASTPGGGTDTEAFF	TGTGCCAGCACCCCTGGAGGAGGGACGGACACTGAAGCTTTCTTT
-	-	TRBV27	TRBJ1-5	CASSLSHYGNQPQHF	TGTGCCAGCAGTTTATCCCACTATGGCAATCAGCCCCAGCATTTT
-	-	TRBV5-1	TRBJ2-5	CASSAEETQYF	TGCGCCAGCAGCGCGGAAGAGACCCAGTACTTC
few	-	TRBV25-1	TRBJ2-7	CASSECFPGIFFHEQYF	TGTGCCAGCAGTGAATGCTTTCCAGGGATATTTTTCCACGAGCAGTACTTC
-	TRBD2	TRBV19	TRBJ2-1	CASSIGATSGGAGFEQFF	TGTGCCAGTAGTATAGGCGCCACTAGCGGGGGGGCCGGATTTGAGCAGTTCTTC
-	-	TRBV5-6	TRBJ1-2	CASSLGAGRDFNYGYTF	TGTGCCAGCAGCTTGGGGGCCGGGAGGGATTTTAACTATGGCTACACCTTC
-	-	TRBV6-6	TRBJ1-5	CASERGRNQPQHF	TGTGCCAGTGAGCGGGGGCGGAATCAGCCCCAGCATTTT
-	-	TRBV18	TRBJ1-4	CASSPPATNEKLFF	TGTGCCAGCTCACCACCTGCAACTAATGAAAAACTGTTTTTT
-	-	TRBV29-1	TRBJ1-2	CSVEEDSGYTF	TGCAGCGTTGAAGAGGACAGCGGCTACACCTTC
-	-	TRBV29-1	TRBJ2-7	CSVIGGQNYEQYF	TGCAGCGTTATTGGGGGGCAGAACTACGAGCAGTACTTC
-	-	TRBV18	TRBJ1-1	CASSRGGAEAFF	TGTGCCAGCTCTCGAGGGGGGGCTGAAGCTTTCTTT
-	TRBD1	TRBV30	TRBJ1-2	CAWAGTGGFGYTF	TGTGCCTGGGCCGGGACAGGGGGTTTTGGCTACACCTTC
-	-	TRBV27	TRBJ2-5	CASRALLGAAETQYF	TGTGCCAGCAGAGCCCTCTTGGGAGCCGCGGAGACCCAGTACTTC
-	TRBD1	TRBV25-1	TRBJ1-2	CASSATGARYGYTF	TGTGCCAGCAGTGCAACAGGGGCGCGCTATGGCTACACCTTC
-	-	TRBV20-1	TRBJ1-2	CSAEGTYGYTF	TGCAGTGCTGAGGGGACGTATGGCTACACCTTC
once	-	TRBV29-1	TRBJ2-1	CSVEPLTRTELNNEQFF	TGCAGCGTTGAACCTCTAACCAGGACAGAGCTCAACAATGAGCAGTTCTTC
-	-	TRBV29-1	TRBJ2-2	CSVDPRGTGELFF	TGCAGCGTTGACCCCAGGGGTACCGGGGAGCTGTTTTTT